This TCR beta chain was recovered during a study of Ad26.COV2.S vaccination and SARS-CoV-2 variants. Sequencing was performed with immunoSEQ multiplex PCR; in TCRdb, only in-frame clones are kept and a portion is missing. The table has approximately 250,000 clones, around nine tenths seen once; the top ten hold less than 3.5%. Described treatment: roughly 19 received Ad26.COV2.S at low or high dose, single or two shots; about 5 received placebo; per-sample allocation not given. It was on day 63 after the first vaccine or placebo injection that samples were taken. It was an adult aged 18-55 years in Boston who was the donor. The ends were cut back, 6 bases at V and 5 bases at J, with 5 bases in the middle. This CDR3 contains 10 residues.

The sample consisted of peripheral blood, taken in a trial of Ad26.COV2.S vaccine versus placebo. The V call is TRBV5-3, the J call TRBJ1-2; D gene uncertain. TRBV5-3 is designated an ORF whose function remains uncertain. The receptor's source is a person aged 18-65 years who received the Ad26.COV2.S COVID-19 vaccine or a placebo. The CDR3 coding sequence is TGTGCCAGAAAGCAGTATGGCTACACCTTC. Translating gives CARKQYGYTF.